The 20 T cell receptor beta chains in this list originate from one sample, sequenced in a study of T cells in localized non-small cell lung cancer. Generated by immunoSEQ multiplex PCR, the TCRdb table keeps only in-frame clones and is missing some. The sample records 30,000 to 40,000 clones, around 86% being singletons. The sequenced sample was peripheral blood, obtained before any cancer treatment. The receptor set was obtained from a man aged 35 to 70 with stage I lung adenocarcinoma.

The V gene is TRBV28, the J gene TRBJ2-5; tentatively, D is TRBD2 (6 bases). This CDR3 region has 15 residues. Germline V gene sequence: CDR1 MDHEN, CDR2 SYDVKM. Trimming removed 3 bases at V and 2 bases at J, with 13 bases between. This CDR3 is CASSLPLAAQETQYF. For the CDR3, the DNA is TGTGCCAGCAGTTTGCCACTAGCCGCACAAGAGACCCAGTACTTC.

CDR3 in DNA: TGTGCCAGCAGTGAAAGGGGCCCCCCATTCGCAGATACGCAGTATTTT. This codes for CASSERGPPFADTQYF. This rearrangement joins TRBV6-4 to TRBJ2-3, with a tentative D call TRBD1 (5 bases). Trimming pared 3 bases from V and 4 bases from J, leaving 17 bases between. The CDR3 sequence is 16 residues long. CDR1 MRHNA and CDR2 SNTAGT come from the germline V gene.

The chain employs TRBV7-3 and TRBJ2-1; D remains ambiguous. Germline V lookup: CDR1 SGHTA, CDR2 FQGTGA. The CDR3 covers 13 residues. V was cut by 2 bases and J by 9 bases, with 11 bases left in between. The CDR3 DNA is TGTGCCAGCAGCTTAGAGATGGTGGGTGAGCAGTTCTTC. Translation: CASSLEMVGEQFF.

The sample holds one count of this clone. The CDR3 nucleotides are TGTGCCAGCAGTTTCCGACCCACTAGCGGCCCGATGTATACGCAGTATTTT. Translation: CASSFRPTSGPMYTQYF. The chain combines TRBV2 with TRBJ2-3; TRBD2 aligns across 8 bases. V dropped 5 bases and J dropped 7; count of bases not matched to a gene: 17. Germline-derived CDR1 and CDR2 are SNHLY and FYNNEI. CDR3 length equals 17 residues.

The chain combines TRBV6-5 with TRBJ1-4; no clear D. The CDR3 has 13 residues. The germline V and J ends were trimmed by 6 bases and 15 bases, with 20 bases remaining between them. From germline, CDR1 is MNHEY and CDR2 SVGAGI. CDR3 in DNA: TGTGCCAGCAGCACCCCCCGGGAACAAAGGGTGTTTTTT. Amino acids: CASSTPREQRVFF.

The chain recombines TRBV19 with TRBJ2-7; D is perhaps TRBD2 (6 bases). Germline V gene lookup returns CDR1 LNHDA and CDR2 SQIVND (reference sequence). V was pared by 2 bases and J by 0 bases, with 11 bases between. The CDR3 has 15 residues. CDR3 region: CASSIRSSASYEQYF. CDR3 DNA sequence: TGTGCCAGTAGTATAAGATCTAGCGCCTCCTACGAGCAGTACTTC.

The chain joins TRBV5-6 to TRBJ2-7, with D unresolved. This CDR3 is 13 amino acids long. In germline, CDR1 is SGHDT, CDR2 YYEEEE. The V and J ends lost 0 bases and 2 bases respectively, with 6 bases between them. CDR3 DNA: TGTGCCAGCAGCTTGGACAGAACCTACGAGCAGTACTTC. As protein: CASSLDRTYEQYF.

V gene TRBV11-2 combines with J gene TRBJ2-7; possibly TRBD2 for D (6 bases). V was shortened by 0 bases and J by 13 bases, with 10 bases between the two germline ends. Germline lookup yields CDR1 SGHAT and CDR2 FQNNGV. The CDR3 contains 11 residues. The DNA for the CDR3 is TGTGCCAGCAGCTTAGAAGGGAGGACCTACTTC. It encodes CASSLEGRTYF. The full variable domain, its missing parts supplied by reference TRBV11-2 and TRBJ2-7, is EAGVAQSPRYKIIEKRQSVAFWCNPISGHATLYWYQQILGQGPKLLIQFQNNGVVDDSQLPKDRFSAERLKGVDSTLKIQPAKLEDSAVYLCASSLEGRTYFGPGTRLTVT.

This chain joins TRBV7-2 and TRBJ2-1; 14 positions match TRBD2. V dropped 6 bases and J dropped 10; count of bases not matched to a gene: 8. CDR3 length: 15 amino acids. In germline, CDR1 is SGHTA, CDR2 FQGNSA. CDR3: CASRGGGLAGEEQFF. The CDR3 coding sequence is TGTGCCAGCAGGGGTGGGGGACTAGCGGGAGAAGAGCAGTTCTTC. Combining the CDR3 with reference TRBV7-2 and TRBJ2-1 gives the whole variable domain GAGVSQSPSNKVTEKGKDVELRCDPISGHTALYWYRQSLGQGLEFLIYFQGNSAPDKSGLPSDRFSAERTGGSVSTLTIQRTQQEDSAVYLCASRGGGLAGEEQFFGPGTRLTVL.

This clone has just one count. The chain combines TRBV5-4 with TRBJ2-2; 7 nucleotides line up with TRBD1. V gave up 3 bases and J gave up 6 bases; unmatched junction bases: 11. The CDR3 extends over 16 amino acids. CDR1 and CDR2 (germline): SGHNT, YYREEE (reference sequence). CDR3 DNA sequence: TGTGCCAGCAGCTCACGCGACAGGGATAGTCCCGGGGAGCTGTTTTTT. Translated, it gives CASSSRDRDSPGELFF.

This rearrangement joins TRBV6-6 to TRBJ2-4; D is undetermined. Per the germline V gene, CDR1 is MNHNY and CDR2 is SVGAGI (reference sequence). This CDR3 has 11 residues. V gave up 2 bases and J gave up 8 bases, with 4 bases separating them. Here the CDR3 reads CASSYPDIQYF. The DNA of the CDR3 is TGTGCCAGCAGTTACCCTGACATTCAGTACTTC.

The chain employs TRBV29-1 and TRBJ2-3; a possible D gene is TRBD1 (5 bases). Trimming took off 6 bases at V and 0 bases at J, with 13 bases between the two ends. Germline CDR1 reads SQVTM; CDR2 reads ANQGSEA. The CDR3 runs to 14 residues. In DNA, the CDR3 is TGCAGCGTCGCAAAGGGGTCTAGCACAGATACGCAGTATTTT. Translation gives CSVAKGSSTDTQYF.

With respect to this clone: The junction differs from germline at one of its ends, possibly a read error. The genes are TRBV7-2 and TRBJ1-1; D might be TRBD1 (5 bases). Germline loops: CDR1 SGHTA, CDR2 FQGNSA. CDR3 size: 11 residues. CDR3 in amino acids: CASSSYPGQTF. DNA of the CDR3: TGTGCCAGCAGCTCGTACCCGGGGCAGACCTTT.

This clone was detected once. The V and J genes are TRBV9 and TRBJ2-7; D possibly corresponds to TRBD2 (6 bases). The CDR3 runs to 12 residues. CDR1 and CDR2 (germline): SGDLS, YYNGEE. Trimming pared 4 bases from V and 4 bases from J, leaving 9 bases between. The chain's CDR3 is CASSPGGYEQYF. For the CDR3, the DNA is TGTGCCAGCAGCCCCGGGGGTTACGAGCAGTACTTC. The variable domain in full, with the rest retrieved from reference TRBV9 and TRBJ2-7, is DSGVTQTPKHLITATGQRVTLRCSPRSGDLSVYWYQQSLDQGLQFLIQYYNGEERAKGNILERFSAQQFPDLHSELNLSSLELGDSALYFCASSPGGYEQYFGPGTRLTVT.

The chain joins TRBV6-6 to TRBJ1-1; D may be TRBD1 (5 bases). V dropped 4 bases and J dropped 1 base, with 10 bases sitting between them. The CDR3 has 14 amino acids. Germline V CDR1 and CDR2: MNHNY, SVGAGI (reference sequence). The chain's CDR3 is CASSSRTKNTEAFF. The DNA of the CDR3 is TGTGCCAGCAGTTCGCGGACAAAGAACACTGAAGCTTTCTTT.

The CDR3 DNA reads as TGTGCCAGTAGTATAGGGCGGGGTCGGCAGCCCCAGCATTTT. It codes for CASSIGRGRQPQHF. The chain uses TRBV19 and TRBJ1-5; D gene uncertain. Trimming cost V 1 base and J 7 bases, with 11 bases left between them. Germline CDR1 LNHDA, CDR2 SQIVND (reference sequence). The CDR3 has 14 amino acids.

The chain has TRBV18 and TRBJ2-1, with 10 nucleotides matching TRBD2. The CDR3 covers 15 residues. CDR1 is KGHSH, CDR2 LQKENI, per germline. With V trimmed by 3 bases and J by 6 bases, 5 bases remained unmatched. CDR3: CASSPGTSEINEQFF. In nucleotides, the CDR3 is TGTGCCAGCTCACCTGGGACTAGCGAGATCAATGAGCAGTTCTTC.

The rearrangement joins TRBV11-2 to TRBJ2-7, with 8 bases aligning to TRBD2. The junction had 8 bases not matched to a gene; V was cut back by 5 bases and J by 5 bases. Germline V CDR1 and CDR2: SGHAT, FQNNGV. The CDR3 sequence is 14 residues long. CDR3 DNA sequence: TGTGCCAGCAGCCGAAATAGCGGGATCGACGAGCAGTACTTC. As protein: CASSRNSGIDEQYF.

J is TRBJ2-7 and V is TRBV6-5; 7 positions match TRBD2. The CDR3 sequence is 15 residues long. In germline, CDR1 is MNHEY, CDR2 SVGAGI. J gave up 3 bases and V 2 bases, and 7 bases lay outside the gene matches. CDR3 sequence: CASSYGRASGYEQYF. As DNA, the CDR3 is TGTGCCAGCAGTTACGGACGGGCTAGCGGCTACGAGCAGTACTTC.

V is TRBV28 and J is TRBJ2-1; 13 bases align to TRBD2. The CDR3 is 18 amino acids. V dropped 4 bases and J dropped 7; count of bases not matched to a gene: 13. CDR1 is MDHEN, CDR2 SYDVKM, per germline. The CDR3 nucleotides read TGTGCCAGCAGTTCTCCGTACCGGACTAGCGGGAGTGGTAATGAGCAGTTCTTC. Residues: CASSSPYRTSGSGNEQFF.